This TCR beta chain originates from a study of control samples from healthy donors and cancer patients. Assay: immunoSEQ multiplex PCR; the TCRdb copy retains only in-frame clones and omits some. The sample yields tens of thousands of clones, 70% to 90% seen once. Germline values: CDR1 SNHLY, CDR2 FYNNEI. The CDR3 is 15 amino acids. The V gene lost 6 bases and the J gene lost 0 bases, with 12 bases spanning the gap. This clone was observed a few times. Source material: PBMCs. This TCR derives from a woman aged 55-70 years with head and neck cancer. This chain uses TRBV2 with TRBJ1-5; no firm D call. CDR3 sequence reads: CASRYEDYSNQPQHF. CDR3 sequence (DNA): TGTGCCAGCAGGTACGAGGATTATAGCAATCAGCCCCAGCATTTT.